The T cell receptor (beta chain) under discussion was sequenced for a study of cytomegalovirus exposure and HLA in healthy donors (dated by TCRdb to between 2016 and 2019). At the level of the whole study: In an earlier analysis of 550 to 750 of the donors, about 270 Gb of sequence data and 100 million or so unique TCR beta sequences from 180 million or so T cells were reported. Roughly 300 gigabases of sequencing data and around 85 million unique TCR sequences made up an early release that covered fewer than 650 HLA-typed donors. Of the 398 genotyped donors, roughly 85% fell in the genetic ancestry cluster associated with self-reported Caucasian donors. The aim of the study was to test whether cataloging public T cell receptors could identify signatures of past pathogen exposure. The study used immunosequencing to profile the T cell repertoires of approximately 650 subjects and linked those repertoires to cytomegalovirus serostatus. Along with the roughly 670-subject first cohort, a separate validation cohort of over a hundred different subjects was used. The study combined high-throughput TCR immunosequencing, statistical association of individual TCRs with disease status, and machine learning to predict cytomegalovirus infection status. To study patterns of TCR occurrence, a later analysis re-analyzed previously published TCR beta repertoires from 666 donors and added high-resolution HLA genotyping. Rather than using new phenotypic data, the later analysis identified candidate immune exposures from TCR beta sequences and from how often those sequences occurred across donors. In an earlier analysis of about 590 of the donors, high-throughput TCR beta sequencing was used to judge whether each TCR beta V gene segment behaved as functional or pseudogenic. Donor age, sex, ethnicity and CMV serostatus were collected together with the repertoire data. A later genetic analysis took genome-wide SNP genotypes for about three fifths of the 666 donors and used that subset as a discovery cohort. All discovery cohort repertoires had been generated using a single sequencing platform. Class I and class II HLA loci were covered by the typing at four-digit resolution. The number of typed donors differed by locus: about 620-630 for A, B, C, DRB1 and DQB1; some 500 for DQA1; 606 for DPA1; and about 450 for DPB1. A handful of DR-DQ haplotypes were handled as single units for association and clustering because linkage in the cohort was strong. On average, about 240,000 unique TCR beta nucleotide sequences were sequenced per donor among roughly 430 genotyped donors of the cohort, with about 17% of those sequences being non-productive. Study-level results and caveats: Specific HLA alleles were associated with more than 15,000 TCR beta sequences at a false discovery rate of 0.05 in a later analysis. Because HLA typing was unavailable for some donors at each locus, only the typed subset was used in association tests. A few of the identified cytomegalovirus-associated TCR beta chains were confirmed in vitro to be specific for cytomegalovirus antigens. In a later analysis, most CMV-associated TCR beta chains were found to appear HLA-restricted, with HLA associations seemingly driven largely by CMV exposure. Linkage disequilibrium might explain the correlated functional status among segregating V segments, but an unknown experimental factor could not be ruled out. A group of highly shared sequence variants was considered likely to be a technical artifact of the sequencing pipeline. CMV serostatus was the only immune exposure information available for the cohort. Roughly uniform sequencing depth across donors was assumed in presence/absence analyses, although this assumption may not hold. Compared with equally common non-associated chains, HLA-associated TCR beta chains in a later analysis were more clonally expanded and had lower generation probabilities. In both the original and validation cohorts, the classifier was reported to diagnose cytomegalovirus status with high specificity and sensitivity. The authors suggested that the approach could potentially be generalized to other disease states and immunological phenotypes. A later analysis found that TCR association rates varied across HLA loci, with DRB1 alleles showing the most associated TCRs and HLA-C alleles the fewest. While some public TCRs were present in many individuals, most TCR sequences turned up only very rarely across donors. The 87-base-pair reads could not distinguish some IMGT-functional V segments, including TRBV6-2 and TRBV6-3, so those segments were excluded. A further reported finding was that TCR beta sequences accurately predicted the HLA-A and HLA-B alleles for most subjects in the first cohort. In an earlier analysis of 587 of the donors, most TCR beta V segments appeared in productive rearrangements about 87% or about 30% of the time, broadly matching IMGT annotations. According to a later genetic analysis, donors in an Asian-associated ancestry cluster had fewer N-insertions in productive TCRs than the approximately 670-donor mean. According to a later analysis, parvovirus B19, influenza, CMV and Epstein-Barr virus appeared linked to several top co-occurrence clusters. In this cohort, only TCR beta chains were sequenced, and detectable features were limited by the absence of alpha or paired-chain data. When HLA alleles, especially DR and DQ, strongly co-occurred, attributing TCR associations to individual alleles was difficult. The study listed 150 to 200 TCR beta chains as associated with cytomegalovirus. Because counts were too low, roughly 18 rarely observed V segments, including chromosome 9 orphons, were left out of the earlier analysis of some 600 of the donors. V-gene and J-gene trimming of TCR beta chains was associated with a missense DCLRE1C variant in a later genetic analysis, and the association was replicated in an independent cohort.

Germline trimming amounts to 6 bases on V and 2 bases on J, with 7 as the count of junction bases outside the gene matches. The germline V gene (reference sequence) supplies CDR1 MNHEY and CDR2 SMNVEV. Taken from cysteine to phenylalanine, the CDR3 has 16 residues. This entry keeps only the CDR3 DNA: 48 bases, framed from base 1. Details on this clone: Its antigen is not yet known. No much larger clone is present one base from it, and per-base qualities are unavailable.

The cohort comprised fewer than 700 healthy bone marrow donors. At the time of sampling, all cohort members were nominally healthy, though unrecorded immune exposures were likely present. The donor was CMV seropositive and belonged to the group of about 290 seropositive cohort members. A peripheral blood sample was provided by each donor, and peripheral blood mononuclear cells were used for TCR beta sequencing. The Qiagen DNeasy Blood Extraction Kit was used to extract genomic DNA from the blood cell samples. The library relied on the immunoSEQ multiplex PCR assay. The multiplex PCR relied on a mix of 60 forward primers for TCR Vbeta segments and 13 reverse primers for TCR Jbeta segments. A multiplex PCR assay on genomic DNA amplified the CDR3 region of rearranged TCR beta genes. The Illumina HiSeq System was used to sequence the amplified TCR beta libraries as 87-base-pair reads. As for how the authors treated the data: A later analysis tallied about 77 million unique TCR beta chains across the 666 repertoires, and approximately 11 million of those chains were shared by two or more donors. A nearest-neighbor algorithm error-corrected the raw reads and collapsed the reads into unique sequences, merging closely related sequences to remove PCR and sequencing errors. Alignment of CDR3 sequences to IMGT reference sequences was used to assign V, D and J gene segments. Each retained sequence needed at least a six-nucleotide match to both a V gene segment and a J gene segment. Rearrangements were called productive when the CDR3 lacked stop codons and stayed in frame with V and J; all others were non-productive. Following IMGT convention, CDR3 was defined as the stretch from the second conserved V-encoded cysteine to the conserved J-encoded phenylalanine. The earlier analysis of 500 to 750 of the donors excluded any sequence lacking an unambiguous match to a single V gene segment. In an earlier analysis of a few hundred of the donors, V segments were called functional above 56.7% productive rearrangements and were called segregating when the between-donor standard deviation exceeded 5%. A statistical classification framework was built for diagnosing cytomegalovirus status from the catalog of TCR beta chain sequences. V and J gene assignment, in a later analysis, came from comparing TCR nucleotide sequences with IMGT/GENE-DB human TR gene sequences. In a later analysis, CDR3 sequences and most-parsimonious VDJ recombination scenarios were assigned using the TCRdist pipeline. In a later analysis, each TCR beta chain was defined by its CDR3 amino acid sequence together with its V-gene family, and reads lacking a unique V-gene family were excluded. A later analysis removed roughly 590 highly shared, low-generation-probability nucleotide sequences to deal with suspected cross-contamination and a sequencing artifact. In a later analysis, a clonal expansion index for each public chain was calculated from normalized within-repertoire ranks of inferred template counts. A later analysis computed generation probabilities with a VDJ recombination model fitted to out-of-frame rearrangements, and checked the results against IGoR. In a later analysis, hypergeometric tests were used to score TCR-TCR, TCR-HLA and TCR-CMV co-occurrence, with a repertoire-size bias correction applied to TCR pairs. To estimate false discovery rates, a later analysis permuted the HLA or CMV assignments 20 times. In a later analysis, co-occurring TCRs were grouped with DBSCAN, and TCRdist sequence similarity was added when clustering was performed within HLA-allele-positive subsets. Repertoires with fewer than 30,000 or more than 120,000 public chains, plus five repertoires with anomalous nucleotide sharing, were excluded from co-occurrence clustering. Held by TCRdb, this immuneACCESS table contains in-frame sequences only and omits some clones. Under half of the omission traces to an unresolved V gene where checked; the cause of the rest is unknown. V, J and clone size are taken as reported in that table, and D and trimming were inferred from the DNA itself. Recorded for this sample are around 300,000 clones; almost 85% of them occurred a single time. The biggest ten clones account for about 2% of the sample.

The rearrangement combines TRBV27 with TRBJ2-1, and 10 junction bases match TRBD2. The specimen was PBMCs. The clonotype was recovered from a woman in her thirties or forties in good health and CMV-seropositive. The CDR3 loop reads CASSRRGTSAYNEQFF. The bases read TGTGCCAGCAGCCGCCGCGGGACTAGCGCCTACAATGAGCAGTTCTTC.